This TCR beta chain was captured in a study of CXCR3-negative and CXCR3-positive naive CD8 T cells. Study-wide points: CXCR3-positive naive cells had TRB CDR3s that were more hydrophobic than CXCR3-negative naive cells had. The TRBV-TRBJ usage of naive CXCR3-negative and CXCR3-positive cells was similar, but that of memory cells differed. The naive subsets expressed comparable surface CD5, and the authors inferred TCR strength from TRB CDR3 properties.

In regard to this clonotype: Its specificity is not known.

Libraries were UMI-labeled 5' RACE TRB cDNA. TCRdb processed the 5' RACE reads again and assigns one entry to each CDR3 protein, with no DNA. The table lists some 140,000 distinct CDR3 sequences. The CDR3 contains 14 residues. CDR1 DFQATT and CDR2 SNEGSKA come from the germline V gene (reference sequence). Triplicates of roughly 300,000 cells were sorted from each CD8+ T cell subset. The sequencing input was naive CXCR3+ CD8+ T cells from blood. Subset of the sample: CD45RO-CCR7+CD27+CD95- naive CD8+ T cells expressing CXCR3 (TNR3+). The chain employs TRBV20-1 and TRBJ1-1. The sequence was collected from a human donor in good health. Some clones in this sample may be carry-over from other donors' samples. This CDR3 reads CSARGQVMNTEAFF.